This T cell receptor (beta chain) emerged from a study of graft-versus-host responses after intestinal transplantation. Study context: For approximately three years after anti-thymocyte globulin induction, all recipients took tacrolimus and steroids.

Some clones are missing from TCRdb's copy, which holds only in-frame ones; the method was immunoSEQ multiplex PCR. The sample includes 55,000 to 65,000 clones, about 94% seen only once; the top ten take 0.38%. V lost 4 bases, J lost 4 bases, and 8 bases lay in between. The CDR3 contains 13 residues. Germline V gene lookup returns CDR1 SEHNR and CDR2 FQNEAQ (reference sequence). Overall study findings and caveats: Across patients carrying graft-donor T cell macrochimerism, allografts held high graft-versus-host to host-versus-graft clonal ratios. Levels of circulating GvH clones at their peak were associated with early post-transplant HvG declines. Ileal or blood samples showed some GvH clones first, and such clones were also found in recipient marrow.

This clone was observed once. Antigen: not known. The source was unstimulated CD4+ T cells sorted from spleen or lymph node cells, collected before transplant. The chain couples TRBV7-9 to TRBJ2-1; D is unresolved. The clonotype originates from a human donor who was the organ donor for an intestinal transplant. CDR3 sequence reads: CASSWRIYNEQFF. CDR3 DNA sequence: TGTGCCAGCAGCTGGCGGATATACAATGAGCAGTTCTTC. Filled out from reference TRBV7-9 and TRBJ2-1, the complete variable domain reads DTGVSQNPRHKITKRGQNVTFRCDPISEHNRLYWYRQTLGQGPEFLTYFQNEAQLEKSRLLSDRFSAERPKGSFSTLEIQRTEQGDSAMYLCASSWRIYNEQFFGPGTRLTVL.